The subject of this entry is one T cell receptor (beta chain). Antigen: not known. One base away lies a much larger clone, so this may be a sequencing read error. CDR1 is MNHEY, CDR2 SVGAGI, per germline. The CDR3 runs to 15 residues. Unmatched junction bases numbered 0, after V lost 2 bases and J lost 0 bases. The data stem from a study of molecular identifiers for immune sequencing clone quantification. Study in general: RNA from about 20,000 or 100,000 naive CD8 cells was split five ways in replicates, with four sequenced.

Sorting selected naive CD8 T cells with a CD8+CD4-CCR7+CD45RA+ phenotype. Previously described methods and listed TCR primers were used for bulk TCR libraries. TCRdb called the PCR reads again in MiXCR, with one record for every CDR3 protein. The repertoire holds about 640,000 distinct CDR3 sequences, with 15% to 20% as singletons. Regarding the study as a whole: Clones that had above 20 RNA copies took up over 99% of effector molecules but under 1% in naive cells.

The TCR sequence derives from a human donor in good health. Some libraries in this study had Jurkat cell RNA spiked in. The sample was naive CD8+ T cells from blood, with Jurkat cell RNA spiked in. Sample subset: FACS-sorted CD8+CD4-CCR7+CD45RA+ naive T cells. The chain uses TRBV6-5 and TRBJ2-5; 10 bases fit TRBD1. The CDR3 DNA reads TGTGCCAGCAGTTACGGGACAGGGGACCAAGAGACCCAGTACTTC. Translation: CASSYGTGDQETQYF.